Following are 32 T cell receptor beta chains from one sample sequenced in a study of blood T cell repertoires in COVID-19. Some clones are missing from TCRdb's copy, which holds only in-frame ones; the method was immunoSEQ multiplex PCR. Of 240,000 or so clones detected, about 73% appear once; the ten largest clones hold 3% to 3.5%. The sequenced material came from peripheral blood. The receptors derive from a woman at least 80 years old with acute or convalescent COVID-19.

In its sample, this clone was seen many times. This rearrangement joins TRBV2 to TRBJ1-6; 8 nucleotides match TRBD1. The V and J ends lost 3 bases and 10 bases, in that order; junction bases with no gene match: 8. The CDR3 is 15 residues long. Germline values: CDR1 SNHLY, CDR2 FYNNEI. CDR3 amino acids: CASSEGSGGLSPLHF. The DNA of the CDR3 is TGTGCCAGCAGTGAGGGTTCAGGGGGCTTGTCACCCCTCCACTTT.

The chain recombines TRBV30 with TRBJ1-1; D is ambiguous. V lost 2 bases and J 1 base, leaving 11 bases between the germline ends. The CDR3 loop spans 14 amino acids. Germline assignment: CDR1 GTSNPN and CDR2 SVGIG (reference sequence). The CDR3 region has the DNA TGTGCCTGGAGTCCGGGTCTGCCGAACACTGAAGCTTTCTTT. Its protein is CAWSPGLPNTEAFF. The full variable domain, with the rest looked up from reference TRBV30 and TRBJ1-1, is SQTIHQWPATLVQPVGSPLSLECTVEGTSNPNLYWYRQAAGRGLQLLFYSVGIGQISSEVPQNLSASRPQDRQFILSSKKLLLSDSGFYLCAWSPGLPNTEAFFGQGTRLTVV.

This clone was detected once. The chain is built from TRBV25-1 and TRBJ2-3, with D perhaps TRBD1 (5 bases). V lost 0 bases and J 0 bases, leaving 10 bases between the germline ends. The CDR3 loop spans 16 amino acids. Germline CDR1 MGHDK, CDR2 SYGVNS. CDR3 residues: CASSEYDRPSTDTQYF. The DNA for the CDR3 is TGTGCCAGCAGTGAATATGACAGACCTAGCACAGATACGCAGTATTTT.

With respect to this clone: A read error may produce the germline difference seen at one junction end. CDR3 residues: CASNGDWGTEVFF. DNA for the CDR3: TGTGCCAGCAATGGTGATTGGGGCACTGAAGTTTTCTTT. This chain connects TRBV2 to TRBJ1-1, with D possibly being TRBD1 (5 bases). CDR1 and CDR2 (germline): SNHLY, FYNNEI. This CDR3 region has 13 residues.

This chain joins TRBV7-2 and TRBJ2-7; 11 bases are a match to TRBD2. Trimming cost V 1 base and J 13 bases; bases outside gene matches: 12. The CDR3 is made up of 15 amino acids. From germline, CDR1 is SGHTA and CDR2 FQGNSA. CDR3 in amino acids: CASSLEGLAAHLSYF. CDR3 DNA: TGTGCCAGCAGCTTAGAGGGACTAGCGGCACACCTCTCCTACTTC.

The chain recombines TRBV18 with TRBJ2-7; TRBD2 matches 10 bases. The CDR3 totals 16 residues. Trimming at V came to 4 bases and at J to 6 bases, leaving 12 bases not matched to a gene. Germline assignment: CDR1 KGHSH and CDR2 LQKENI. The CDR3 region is CASSREAGGPLVEQYF. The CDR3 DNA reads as TGTGCCAGCTCACGAGAAGCGGGAGGGCCGTTAGTCGAGCAGTACTTC. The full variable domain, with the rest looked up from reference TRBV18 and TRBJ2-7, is NAGVMQNPRHLVRRRGQEARLRCSPMKGHSHVYWYRQLPEEGLKFMVYLQKENIIDESGMPKERFSAEFPKEGPSILRIQQVVRGDSAAYFCASSREAGGPLVEQYFGPGTRLTVT.

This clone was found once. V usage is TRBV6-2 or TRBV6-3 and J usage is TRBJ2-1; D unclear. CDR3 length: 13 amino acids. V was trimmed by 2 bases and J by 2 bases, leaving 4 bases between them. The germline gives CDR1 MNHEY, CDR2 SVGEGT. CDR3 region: CASSYGPYNEQFF. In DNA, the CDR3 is TGTGCCAGCAGTTACGGGCCCTACAATGAGCAGTTCTTC.

Here the CDR3 DNA reads TGTGCCACCAGCAGAGAGAGACTTCGGGTGAACACTGAAGCTTTCTTT. Encoded protein: CATSRERLRVNTEAFF. The rearrangement joins TRBV15 to TRBJ1-1; D remains ambiguous. The CDR3 is 16 residues long. Germline values: CDR1 LNHNV, CDR2 YYDKDF (reference sequence). V lost 0 bases and J 0 bases, leaving 11 bases between the germline ends.

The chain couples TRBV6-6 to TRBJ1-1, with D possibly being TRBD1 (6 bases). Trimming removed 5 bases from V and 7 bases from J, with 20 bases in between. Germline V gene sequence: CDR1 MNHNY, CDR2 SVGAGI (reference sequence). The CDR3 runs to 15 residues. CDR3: CASSLPGTPPGEAFF. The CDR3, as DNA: TGTGCCAGCAGTCTCCCCGGGACACCGCCTGGTGAAGCTTTCTTT.

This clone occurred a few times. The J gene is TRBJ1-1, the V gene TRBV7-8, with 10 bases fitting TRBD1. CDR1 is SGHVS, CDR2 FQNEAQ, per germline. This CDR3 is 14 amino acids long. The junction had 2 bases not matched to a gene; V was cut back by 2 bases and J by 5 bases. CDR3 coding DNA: TGTGCCAGCAGCTTATGGACAGGGGGGACTGAAGCTTTCTTT. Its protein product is CASSLWTGGTEAFF.

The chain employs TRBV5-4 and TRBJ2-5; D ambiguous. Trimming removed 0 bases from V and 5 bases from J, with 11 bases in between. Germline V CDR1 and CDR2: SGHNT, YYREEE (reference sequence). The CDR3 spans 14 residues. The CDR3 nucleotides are TGTGCCAGCAGCTTGGACTTGGTATTGGAGACCCAGTACTTC. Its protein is CASSLDLVLETQYF.

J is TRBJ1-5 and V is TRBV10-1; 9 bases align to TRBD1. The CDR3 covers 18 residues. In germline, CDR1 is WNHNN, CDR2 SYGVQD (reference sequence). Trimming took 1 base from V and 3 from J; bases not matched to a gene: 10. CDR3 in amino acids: CASSEYWDRVVDNQPQHF. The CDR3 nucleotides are TGCGCCAGCAGTGAGTACTGGGACAGGGTGGTAGACAATCAGCCCCAGCATTTT.

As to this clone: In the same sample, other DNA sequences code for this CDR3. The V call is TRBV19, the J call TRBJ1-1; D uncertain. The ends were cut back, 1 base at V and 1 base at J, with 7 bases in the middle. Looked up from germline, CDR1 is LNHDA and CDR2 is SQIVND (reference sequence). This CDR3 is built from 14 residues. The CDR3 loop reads CASSIAGGNTEAFF. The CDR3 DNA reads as TGTGCCAGTAGTATAGCAGGTGGGAACACTGAAGCTTTCTTT.

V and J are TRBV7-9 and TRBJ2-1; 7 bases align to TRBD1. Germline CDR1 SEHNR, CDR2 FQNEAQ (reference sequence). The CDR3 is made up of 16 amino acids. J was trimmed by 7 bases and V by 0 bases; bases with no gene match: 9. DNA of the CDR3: TGTGCCAGCAGCTTAGCGAGGGACAGTCTCGGGAATGAGCAGTTCTTC. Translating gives CASSLARDSLGNEQFF.

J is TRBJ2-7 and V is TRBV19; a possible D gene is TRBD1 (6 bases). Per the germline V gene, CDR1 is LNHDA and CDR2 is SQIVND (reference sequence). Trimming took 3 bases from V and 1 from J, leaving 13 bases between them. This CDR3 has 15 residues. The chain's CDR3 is CASSIPRGQSYEQYF. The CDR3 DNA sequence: TGTGCCAGTAGTATCCCCCGGGGACAATCCTACGAGCAGTACTTC.

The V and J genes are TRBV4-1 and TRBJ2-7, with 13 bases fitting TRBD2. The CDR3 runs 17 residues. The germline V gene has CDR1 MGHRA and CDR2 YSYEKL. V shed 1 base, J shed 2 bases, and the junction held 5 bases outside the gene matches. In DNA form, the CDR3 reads TGCGCCAGCAGCCAAGGCGGACTAGCGGGAGTCCCCTACGAGCAGTACTTC. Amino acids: CASSQGGLAGVPYEQYF.

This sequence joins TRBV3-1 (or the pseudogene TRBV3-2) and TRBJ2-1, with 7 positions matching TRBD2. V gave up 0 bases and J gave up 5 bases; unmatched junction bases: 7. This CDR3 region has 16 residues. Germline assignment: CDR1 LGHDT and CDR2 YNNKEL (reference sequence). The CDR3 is CASSQDWAGAHNEQFF. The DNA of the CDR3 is TGTGCCAGCAGCCAAGATTGGGCGGGAGCCCACAATGAGCAGTTCTTC.

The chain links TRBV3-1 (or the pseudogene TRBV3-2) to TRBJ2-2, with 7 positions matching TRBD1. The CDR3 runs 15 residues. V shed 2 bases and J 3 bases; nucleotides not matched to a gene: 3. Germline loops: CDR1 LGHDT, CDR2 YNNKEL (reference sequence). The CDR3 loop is CASSQRGRDTGELFF. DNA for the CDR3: TGTGCCAGCAGCCAAAGGGGGCGCGACACCGGGGAGCTGTTTTTT.

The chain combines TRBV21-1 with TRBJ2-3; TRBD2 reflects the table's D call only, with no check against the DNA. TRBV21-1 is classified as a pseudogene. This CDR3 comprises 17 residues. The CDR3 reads CASSKVPRRGLTDTQYF. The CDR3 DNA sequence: TGTGCCAGCAGCAAAGTTCCGAGACGAGGTCTCACAGATACGCAGTATTTT.

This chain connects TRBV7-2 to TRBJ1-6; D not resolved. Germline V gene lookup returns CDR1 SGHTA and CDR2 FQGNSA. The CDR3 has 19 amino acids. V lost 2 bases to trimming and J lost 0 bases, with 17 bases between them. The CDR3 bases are TGTGCCAGCAGCTTAAAGGTCAACGCCGGGAGCTCCTATAATTCACCCCTCCACTTT. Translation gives CASSLKVNAGSSYNSPLHF.

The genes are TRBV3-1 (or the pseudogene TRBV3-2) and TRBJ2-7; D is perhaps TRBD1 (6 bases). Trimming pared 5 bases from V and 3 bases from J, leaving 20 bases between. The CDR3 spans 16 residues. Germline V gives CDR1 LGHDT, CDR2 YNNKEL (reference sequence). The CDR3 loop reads CASSRSGQGPSYEQYF. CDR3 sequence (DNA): TGTGCCAGCAGCAGGTCGGGCCAGGGGCCTAGCTACGAGCAGTACTTC.

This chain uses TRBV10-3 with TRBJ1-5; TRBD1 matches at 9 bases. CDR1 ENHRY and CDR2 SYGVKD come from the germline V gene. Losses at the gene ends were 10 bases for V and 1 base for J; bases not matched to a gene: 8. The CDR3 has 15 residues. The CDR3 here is CATKEGTGSNQPQHF. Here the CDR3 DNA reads TGTGCCACCAAAGAGGGGACAGGGAGCAATCAGCCCCAGCATTTT.

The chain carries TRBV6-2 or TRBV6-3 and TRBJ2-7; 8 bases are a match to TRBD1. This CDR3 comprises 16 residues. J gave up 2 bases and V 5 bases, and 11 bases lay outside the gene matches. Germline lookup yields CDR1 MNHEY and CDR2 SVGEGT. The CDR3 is CASSPIDRGVPYEQYF. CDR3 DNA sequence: TGTGCCAGCAGTCCGATTGACAGGGGAGTGCCCTACGAGCAGTACTTC.

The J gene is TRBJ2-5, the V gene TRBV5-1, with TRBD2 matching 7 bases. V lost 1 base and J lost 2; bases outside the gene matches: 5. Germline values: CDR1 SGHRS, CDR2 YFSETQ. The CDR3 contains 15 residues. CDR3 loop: CASSLQAGPQETQYF. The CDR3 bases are TGCGCCAGCAGCTTGCAAGCGGGGCCGCAAGAGACCCAGTACTTC.

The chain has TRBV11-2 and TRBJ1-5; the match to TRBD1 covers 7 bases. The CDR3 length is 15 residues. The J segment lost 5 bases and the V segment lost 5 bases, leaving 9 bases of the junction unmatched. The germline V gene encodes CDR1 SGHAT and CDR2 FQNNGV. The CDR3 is CASSRRDSRDQPQHF. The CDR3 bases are TGTGCCAGCAGCCGAAGGGACAGTCGGGATCAGCCCCAGCATTTT. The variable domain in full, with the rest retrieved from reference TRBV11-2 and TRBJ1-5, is EAGVAQSPRYKIIEKRQSVAFWCNPISGHATLYWYQQILGQGPKLLIQFQNNGVVDDSQLPKDRFSAERLKGVDSTLKIQPAKLEDSAVYLCASSRRDSRDQPQHFGDGTRLSIL.

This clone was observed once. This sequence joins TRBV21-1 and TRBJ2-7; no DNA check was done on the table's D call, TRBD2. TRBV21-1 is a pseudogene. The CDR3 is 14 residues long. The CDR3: CASSKMGGSYEQYF. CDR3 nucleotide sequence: TGTGCCAGCAGCAAAATGGGGGGCTCCTACGAGCAGTACTTC.

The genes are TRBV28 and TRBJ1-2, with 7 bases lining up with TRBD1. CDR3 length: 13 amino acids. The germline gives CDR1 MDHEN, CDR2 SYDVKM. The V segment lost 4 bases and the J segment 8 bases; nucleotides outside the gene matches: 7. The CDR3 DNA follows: TGTGCCAGCAGTTCTCCGGGACAGCCGGGCTACACCTTC. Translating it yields CASSSPGQPGYTF.

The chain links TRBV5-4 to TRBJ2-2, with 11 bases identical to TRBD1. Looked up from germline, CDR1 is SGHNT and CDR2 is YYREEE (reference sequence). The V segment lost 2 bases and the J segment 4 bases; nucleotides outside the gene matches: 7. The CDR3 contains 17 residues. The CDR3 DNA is TGTGCCAGCAGCTTACCCGGACAGGGGGCTGTCACCGGGGAGCTGTTTTTT. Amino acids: CASSLPGQGAVTGELFF. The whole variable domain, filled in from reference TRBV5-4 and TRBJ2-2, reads ETGVTQSPTHLIKTRGQQVTLRCSSQSGHNTVSWYQQALGQGPQFIFQYYREEENGRGNFPPRFSGLQFPNYSSELNVNALELDDSALYLCASSLPGQGAVTGELFFGEGSRLTVL.

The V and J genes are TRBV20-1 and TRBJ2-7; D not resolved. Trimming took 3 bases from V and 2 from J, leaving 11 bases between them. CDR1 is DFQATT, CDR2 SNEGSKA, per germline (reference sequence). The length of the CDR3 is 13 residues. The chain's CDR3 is CSASNSRTYEQYF. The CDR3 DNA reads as TGCAGTGCTAGTAATAGCCGTACCTACGAGCAGTACTTC.

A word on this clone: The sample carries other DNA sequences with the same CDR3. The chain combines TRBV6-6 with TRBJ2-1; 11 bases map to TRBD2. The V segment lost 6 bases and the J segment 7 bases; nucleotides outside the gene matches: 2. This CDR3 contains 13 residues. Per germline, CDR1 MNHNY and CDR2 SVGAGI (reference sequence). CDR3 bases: TGTGCCAGCAGGCTAGCGGGAGGAAATGAGCAGTTCTTC. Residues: CASRLAGGNEQFF.

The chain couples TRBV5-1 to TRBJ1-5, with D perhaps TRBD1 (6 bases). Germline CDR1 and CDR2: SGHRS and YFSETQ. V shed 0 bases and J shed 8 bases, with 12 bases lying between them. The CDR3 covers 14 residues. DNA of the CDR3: TGCGCCAGCAGCTTGGTAGGGGGTTTTGAGCCCCAGCATTTT. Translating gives CASSLVGGFEPQHF.

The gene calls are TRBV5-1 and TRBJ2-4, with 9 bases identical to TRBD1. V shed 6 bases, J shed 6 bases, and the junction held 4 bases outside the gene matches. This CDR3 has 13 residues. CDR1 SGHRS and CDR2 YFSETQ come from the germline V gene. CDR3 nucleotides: TGCGCCAGCAAGGGGACAGGGTTAAACATTCAGTACTTC. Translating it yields CASKGTGLNIQYF.